These 27 T cell receptor beta chains originate from one sample sequenced in a study of PD-1 blockade in mismatch repair-deficient tumors (dated 2017 in TCRdb). Preparation of the library involved the immunoSEQ multiplex PCR assay. Held by TCRdb, this immuneACCESS table contains in-frame sequences only and omits some clones. Under half of the omission traces to an unresolved V gene where checked; the cause of the rest is unknown. The sample table records roughly 10,000 clones; approximately 90% of these occur just once. 9.7% of the sample is taken by the ten largest. What the time point label conveys for this sample: 10-day in vitro stimulation with candidate neoantigen peptide 3. These receptors' targets are unknown. The sequences come from cells cultured in vitro, collected from a patient treated with pembrolizumab. These receptors all stem from an adult with mismatch repair-deficient cancer.

V and J are TRBV19 and TRBJ2-5, with D uncertain. The V end was cut by 6 bases, the J end by 1 base, with 15 bases between. The CDR3 is 15 residues long. Looked up from germline, CDR1 is LNHDA and CDR2 is SQIVND (reference sequence). CDR3 bases: TGTGCCAGTAGACCCTCCGACTGGACCCAAGAGACCCAGTACTTC. Its protein is CASRPSDWTQETQYF.

This clone was detected only once. The V and J genes are TRBV7-9 and TRBJ2-1, with 10 bases fitting TRBD2. The germline V gene has CDR1 SEHNR and CDR2 FQNEAQ (reference sequence). The CDR3 runs 16 residues. The V and J ends lost 0 bases and 1 base, in that order; junction bases with no gene match: 0. In DNA, the CDR3 is TGTGCCAGCAGCTTAGCACTAGCGGGATCCTACAATGAGCAGTTCTTC. Its translation: CASSLALAGSYNEQFF.

The V call is TRBV19, the J call TRBJ2-7; 7 bases line up with TRBD2. This CDR3 is built from 19 residues. V lost 0 bases to trimming and J lost 0 bases; unmatched junction nucleotides: 14. Per germline, CDR1 LNHDA and CDR2 SQIVND (reference sequence). The DNA for the CDR3 is TGTGCCAGTAGTATAGATCGAGGATCTAGCGGCGAGAGCTCCTACGAGCAGTACTTC. Amino acids: CASSIDRGSSGESSYEQYF.

The chain has TRBV7-2 and TRBJ2-3; unclear D gene. There are 14 residues in the CDR3. The germline gives CDR1 SGHTA, CDR2 FQGNSA. With 3 bases removed from V and 2 bases from J, the gap between germline ends came to 9 bases. The CDR3 bases are TGTGCCAGCAGCTTTGAGATCTTCACAGATACGCAGTATTTT. It is translated as CASSFEIFTDTQYF.

J is TRBJ2-7 and V is TRBV7-9; weak D call: TRBD2 (6 bases). CDR3 size: 15 residues. CDR1 and CDR2 from the germline V gene are SEHNR and FQNEAQ (reference sequence). V lost 4 bases to trimming and J lost 1 base, with 14 bases between them. CDR3 amino acids: CASSSRLGGSYEQYF. CDR3 in DNA: TGTGCCAGCAGCTCCAGACTAGGAGGGTCCTACGAGCAGTACTTC.

The rearrangement links TRBV5-4 to TRBJ1-4; D call uncertain. This CDR3 comprises 15 residues. Between the trimmed V and J ends, which lost 1 base and 4 bases, there was a span of 11 bases. Germline-derived CDR1 and CDR2 are SGHNT and YYREEE (reference sequence). CDR3 residues: CASSLRAGDNEKLFF. CDR3 in DNA: TGTGCCAGCAGCTTGCGGGCAGGAGATAATGAAAAACTGTTTTTT.

The chain is built from TRBV5-1 and TRBJ2-5, with 14 bases that match TRBD2. The CDR3 spans 15 residues. The germline V gene encodes CDR1 SGHRS and CDR2 YFSETQ. V shed 6 bases, J shed 3 bases, and the junction held 4 bases outside the gene matches. The chain's CDR3 is CASTGLAGGEETQYF. Here the CDR3 DNA reads TGCGCCAGCACCGGACTAGCGGGAGGAGAAGAGACCCAGTACTTC.

The gene calls are TRBV6-1 and TRBJ1-5; D gene unclear. Trimming removed 6 bases from V and 4 bases from J, with 7 bases in between. Germline V lookup: CDR1 MNHNS, CDR2 SASEGT. The CDR3 sequence is 12 residues long. CDR3 region: CASRAPNQPQHF. CDR3 DNA: TGTGCCAGCAGAGCTCCGAATCAGCCCCAGCATTTT.

The CDR3 DNA sequence: TGTGCCAGCAGCTTAAACCGAGGGGCTCTAGAGACCCAGTACTTC. Protein: CASSLNRGALETQYF. V gene TRBV11-1 combines with J gene TRBJ2-5; the D gene could be TRBD1 or TRBD2 (5 bases each). This CDR3 contains 15 residues. Germline CDR1 and CDR2: SGHAT and FQDESV (reference sequence). Between the trimmed V and J ends, which lost 2 bases and 4 bases, there was a span of 14 bases. The full variable domain, its missing parts supplied by reference TRBV11-1 and TRBJ2-5, is EAEVAQSPRYKITEKSQAVAFWCDPISGHATLYWYRQILGQGPELLVQFQDESVVDDSQLPKDRFSAERLKGVDSTLKIQPAELGDSAMYLCASSLNRGALETQYFGPGTRLLVL.

This chain uses TRBV6-5 with TRBJ2-5, with a possible D match to TRBD1 (5 bases). The V and J ends lost 9 bases and 1 base respectively, with 9 bases between them. The CDR3 covers 12 residues. Germline V gene data show CDR1 as MNHEY and CDR2 as SVGAGI. This chain's CDR3 is CARDKPQETQYF. The CDR3 nucleotides are TGTGCCAGGGACAAGCCCCAAGAGACCCAGTACTTC.

This clone is a singleton in its sample. The chain couples TRBV5-4 to TRBJ2-3, with D unclear. V was shortened by 0 bases and J by 2 bases, with 7 bases between the two germline ends. This CDR3 region has 14 residues. Germline assignment: CDR1 SGHNT and CDR2 YYREEE (reference sequence). CDR3 sequence: CASSLAAPTDTQYF. Here the CDR3 DNA reads TGTGCCAGCAGCTTGGCCGCACCCACAGATACGCAGTATTTT.

The J gene is TRBJ2-5, the V gene TRBV11-3; possible D gene TRBD2, 6 bases. The CDR3 covers 15 residues. V lost 3 bases, J lost 5 bases, and 16 bases lay in between. Germline values: CDR1 SGHNT, CDR2 YENEEA. CDR3 nucleotides: TGTGCCAGCAGCTTTAGCGCGGGGCTGAGGGAGACCCAGTACTTC. Its protein is CASSFSAGLRETQYF.

The V gene is TRBV9, the J gene TRBJ2-3, with unresolved D. V was shortened by 0 bases and J by 6 bases, with 14 bases between the two germline ends. Germline V gene data show CDR1 as SGDLS and CDR2 as YYNGEE. The CDR3 totals 15 residues. The CDR3 bases are TGTGCCAGCAGCGTAGCTACTGTTCGAAGCGATACGCAGTATTTT. Translation: CASSVATVRSDTQYF.

The chain uses TRBV2 and TRBJ1-6; no reliable D call. The CDR3 totals 14 residues. Trimming left V 7 bases short and J 8 bases short, with 15 bases between. Germline CDR1 SNHLY, CDR2 FYNNEI. The CDR3 nucleotides are TGTGCCAGCACCTATGCTACAGAGGATTCACCCCTCCACTTT. Translation gives CASTYATEDSPLHF.

The rearrangement uses TRBV9 and TRBJ2-3; tentatively, D is TRBD2 (5 bases). V lost 0 bases and J 4 bases, leaving 18 bases between the germline ends. The CDR3 length is 17 residues. Germline loops: CDR1 SGDLS, CDR2 YYNGEE. CDR3 bases: TGTGCCAGCAGCGTAGCTCAGGAGCATGGGGAGCCAGATACGCAGTATTTT. It yields the protein CASSVAQEHGEPDTQYF.

V usage is TRBV4-1 and J usage is TRBJ2-7; the match to TRBD2 covers 12 bases. Per the germline V gene, CDR1 is MGHRA and CDR2 is YSYEKL. J gave up 7 bases and V 4 bases, and 17 bases lay outside the gene matches. This CDR3 comprises 18 residues. The CDR3 loop is CASSLHLGLAGPDGEQYF. The CDR3 DNA follows: TGCGCCAGCAGCCTCCACCTCGGACTAGCGGGACCAGATGGGGAGCAGTACTTC.

This clone was detected only a few times. The V call is TRBV9, the J call TRBJ1-1; D is ambiguous. The V and J ends lost 3 bases and 1 base respectively, with 4 bases between them. CDR1 and CDR2 from the germline V gene are SGDLS and YYNGEE. This CDR3 comprises 12 residues. The DNA for the CDR3 is TGTGCCAGCAGCGGAACGAACACTGAAGCTTTCTTT. This codes for CASSGTNTEAFF.

The chain is built from TRBV28 and TRBJ2-3, with TRBD2 matching over 11 bases. Germline V lookup: CDR1 MDHEN, CDR2 SYDVKM. The CDR3 has 16 amino acids. The V gene end was trimmed by 6 bases and the J gene end by 2 bases; junction bases not matched to a gene: 7. For the CDR3, the DNA is TGTGCCAGCAGCTTGTTGACTAGCGGGAACACAGATACGCAGTATTTT. Protein: CASSLLTSGNTDTQYF.

The rearrangement joins TRBV15 to TRBJ2-7, with D possibly matching TRBD1 (6 bases). In germline, CDR1 is LNHNV, CDR2 YYDKDF (reference sequence). This CDR3 contains 14 residues. The V end was cut by 3 bases, the J end by 2 bases, with 11 bases between. The CDR3 sequence: CATSSSDSPYEQYF. CDR3 nucleotide sequence: TGTGCCACCAGCAGCTCGGACAGCCCCTACGAGCAGTACTTC.

V usage is TRBV9 and J usage is TRBJ2-7; D remains ambiguous. This CDR3 comprises 15 residues. Trimming removed 4 bases at V and 3 bases at J, with 17 bases between. Germline CDR1 reads SGDLS; CDR2 reads YYNGEE. CDR3 residues: CASSPSWAAGYEQYF. CDR3 nucleotide sequence: TGTGCCAGCAGCCCCAGTTGGGCGGCCGGCTACGAGCAGTACTTC.

J is TRBJ1-1 and V is TRBV2; the D is unclear. Trimming left V 10 bases short and J 5 bases short, with 14 bases between. Germline CDR1 SNHLY, CDR2 FYNNEI. The CDR3 runs to 12 residues. CDR3 protein: CAIQIIETEAFF. The DNA for the CDR3 is TGTGCCATACAGATAATCGAGACTGAAGCTTTCTTT.

The V call is TRBV5-8, the J call TRBJ1-1; D is perhaps TRBD1 (5 bases). Germline-derived CDR1 and CDR2 are SGHTS and YDEGEE. The ends were cut back, 4 bases at V and 3 bases at J, with 16 bases in the middle. The CDR3 loop spans 15 amino acids. The CDR3 sequence is CASSGLREGDTEAFF. For the CDR3, the DNA is TGTGCCAGCAGCGGACTCAGGGAAGGGGACACTGAAGCTTTCTTT.

This rearrangement joins TRBV2 to TRBJ2-5, with D possibly matching TRBD2 (6 bases). The CDR3 is 13 amino acids. V was shortened by 3 bases and J by 4 bases, with 9 bases between the two germline ends. From germline, CDR1 is SNHLY and CDR2 FYNNEI. Here the CDR3 DNA reads TGTGCCAGCAGTGACGTGGAGGGAGAGACCCAGTACTTC. It codes for CASSDVEGETQYF.

V gene TRBV14 combines with J gene TRBJ1-2; 7 bases agree with TRBD1. Per germline, CDR1 SGHDN and CDR2 FVKESK. This CDR3 region has 18 residues. V shed 0 bases and J 0 bases; nucleotides not matched to a gene: 10. The CDR3 protein is CASSQDLTGRGSNYGYTF. DNA for the CDR3: TGTGCCAGCAGCCAAGACTTGACAGGGAGGGGATCTAACTATGGCTACACCTTC. Drawing the rest from reference TRBV14 and TRBJ1-2, the complete variable domain is EAGVTQFPSHSVIEKGQTVTLRCDPISGHDNLYWYRRVMGKEIKFLLHFVKESKQDESGMPNNRFLAERTGGTYSTLKVQPAELEDSGVYFCASSQDLTGRGSNYGYTFGSGTRLTVV.

V and J are TRBV18 and TRBJ2-3; 7 bases fit TRBD1. V lost 4 bases to trimming and J lost 4 bases; unmatched junction nucleotides: 5. Germline CDR1 reads KGHSH; CDR2 reads LQKENI. This CDR3 contains 14 residues. The chain's CDR3 is CASSHRDSSDTQYF. DNA for the CDR3: TGTGCCAGCTCACACCGGGACAGTTCAGATACGCAGTATTTT.

V usage is TRBV15 and J usage is TRBJ2-3; D is possibly TRBD2 (6 bases). This CDR3 region has 14 residues. Germline-derived CDR1 and CDR2 are LNHNV and YYDKDF (reference sequence). V was cut by 2 bases and J by 8 bases, with 14 bases left in between. The DNA of the CDR3 is TGTGCCACCAGCAGATCGGGGACTTCGGGTACGCAGTATTTT. It codes for CATSRSGTSGTQYF.

This clone was seen just once. The rearrangement uses TRBV7-3 and TRBJ1-6; D not resolved. The CDR3 has 13 residues. V shed 10 bases and J shed 8 bases, with 15 bases lying between them. CDR1 and CDR2 from the germline V gene are SGHTA and FQGTGA. CDR3 bases: TGTGCCACCTCGGCGCAGAAAGATTCACCCCTCCACTTT. Translating gives CATSAQKDSPLHF. Looking up the rest from reference TRBV7-3 and TRBJ1-6 gives the full variable domain: GAGVSQTPSNKVTEKGKYVELRCDPISGHTALYWYRQSLGQGPEFLIYFQGTGAADDSGLPNDRFFAVRPEGSVSTLKIQRTERGDSAVYLCATSAQKDSPLHFGNGTRLTVT.